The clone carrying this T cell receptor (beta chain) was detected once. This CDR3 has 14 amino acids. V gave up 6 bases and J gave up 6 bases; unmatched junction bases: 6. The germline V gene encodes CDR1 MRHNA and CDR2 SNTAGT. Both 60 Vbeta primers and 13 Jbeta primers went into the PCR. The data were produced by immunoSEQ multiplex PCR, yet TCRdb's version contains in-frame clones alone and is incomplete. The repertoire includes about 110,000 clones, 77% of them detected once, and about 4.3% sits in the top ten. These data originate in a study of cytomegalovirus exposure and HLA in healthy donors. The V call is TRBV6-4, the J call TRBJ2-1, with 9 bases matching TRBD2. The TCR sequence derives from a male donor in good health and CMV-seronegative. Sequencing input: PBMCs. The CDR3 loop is CASSAGTSSNEQFF. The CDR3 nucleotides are TGTGCCAGCAGCGCTGGGACTAGCAGCAATGAGCAGTTCTTC.